The TCR beta chain under discussion was sequenced for a study of blood T cell repertoires in COVID-19. The V end lost 1 base, the J end lost 13 bases, and 22 bases lay between the germline ends. The germline V gene encodes CDR1 SEHNR and CDR2 FQNEAQ (reference sequence). The CDR3 length is 16 residues. Sequencing was performed with immunoSEQ multiplex PCR; in TCRdb, only in-frame clones are kept and a portion is missing. The sample shows nearly 400,000 clones, roughly 86% of them seen only once. This clonotype originated in a woman in her twenties or thirties who had recovered from COVID-19. The sequenced material came from PBMCs or T cells enriched from blood (not recorded which). The chain employs TRBV7-9 and TRBJ1-4; D unresolved. CDR3 region: CASSLVGAGLHGGLFF. The CDR3 DNA sequence: TGTGCCAGCAGCTTAGTAGGCGCAGGCCTTCACGGAGGACTGTTTTTT. The complete variable domain, with remaining parts taken from reference TRBV7-9 and TRBJ1-4, reads DTGVSQNPRHKITKRGQNVTFRCDPISEHNRLYWYRQTLGQGPEFLTYFQNEAQLEKSRLLSDRFSAERPKGSFSTLEIQRTEQGDSAMYLCASSLVGAGLHGGLFFGSGTQLSVL.